The rows below give T cell receptor beta chains drawn from one sample of a study of early T cells in non-severe SARS-CoV-2 infection. TCRdb independently ran MiXCR on the 5' RACE reads; one entry per CDR3 protein. The sample comprises approximately 71,000 distinct CDR3 sequences, 11% of which are singletons, and about 6.4% rests with the top ten. Sequencing input: whole blood. These receptors were obtained from an adult who was a healthcare worker with PCR-confirmed SARS-CoV-2 infection or an uninfected control (not recorded which). The CDR3 runs from the conserved cysteine through the conserved F or W. Fields, in order: D gene, CDR3 length, J gene, clone size, V gene, CDR3 DNA, CDR3 protein. D genes are given only for firm matches. Clone size, where shown, is once, few, many, or a class for clones that have expanded.

D: NA
length: 9
J: TRBJ2-5
size: few
V: TRBV10-2
DNA: TGCGCCAGCAAGAAGACCCAGTACTTC
CDR3: CASKKTQYF

D: NA
length: 12
J: TRBJ1-1
size: NA
V: TRBV24-1
DNA: TGTGCCACCAGCCTAGGTAACACTGAAGCTTTCTTT
CDR3: CATSLGNTEAFF

D: TRBD2
length: 16
J: TRBJ2-1
size: few
V: TRBV27
DNA: TGTGCCAGCAGTTTATTGGGCGGGAGGGCCTTTAATGAGCAGTTCTTC
CDR3: CASSLLGGRAFNEQFF

D: NA
length: 15
J: TRBJ2-7
size: few
V: TRBV20-1
DNA: TGCAGTGCTAGAGCGACTCCCTATAGGGGTAACGAGCAGTACTTC
CDR3: CSARATPYRGNEQYF

D: NA
length: 16
J: TRBJ1-1
size: NA
V: TRBV20-1
DNA: TGCAGTGCCCCCGACCCCGGACAGAGGGCCGACACTGAAGCTTTCTTT
CDR3: CSAPDPGQRADTEAFF

D: NA
length: 16
J: TRBJ1-4
size: few
V: TRBV6-5
DNA: TGTGCCAGCAGTTACACCCACGGACTCCTTAATGAAAAACTGTTTTTT
CDR3: CASSYTHGLLNEKLFF

D: NA
length: 15
J: TRBJ2-5
size: few
V: TRBV20-1
DNA: TGCAGTGCCCAGGGGCAAACTAGAGCCCAAGAGACCCAGTACTTC
CDR3: CSAQGQTRAQETQYF

D: NA
length: 12
J: TRBJ2-7
size: NA
V: TRBV18
DNA: TGTGCCAGCTCCACTGGGACCTACGAGCAGTACTTC
CDR3: CASSTGTYEQYF

D: TRBD1
length: 15
J: TRBJ2-1
size: many
V: TRBV5-1
DNA: TGCGCCAGCAGCTTAAGACAGGGCTTATACAATGAGCAGTTCTTC
CDR3: CASSLRQGLYNEQFF

D: TRBD1
length: 15
J: TRBJ2-5
size: few
V: TRBV20-1
DNA: TGCAGTGCCCTCAGTGGTGCAGGGGGCAGGGAGACCCAGTACTTC
CDR3: CSALSGAGGRETQYF

D: NA
length: 15
J: TRBJ1-1
size: NA
V: TRBV6-6
DNA: TGTGCCAGCAGTTACGGAGGGAGCATGAACACTGAAGCTTTCTTT
CDR3: CASSYGGSMNTEAFF

D: NA
length: 12
J: TRBJ2-7
size: few
V: TRBV6-5
DNA: TGTGCCAGCAGTTCGGGCACCAAGTCGAAGTACTTC
CDR3: CASSSGTKSKYF

D: TRBD2
length: 15
J: TRBJ2-5
size: many
V: TRBV12-3/TRBV12-4
DNA: TGTGCCAGCAGACCCGGGACTAGCGGGATGGGGACCCAGTACTTC
CDR3: CASRPGTSGMGTQYF

D: NA
length: 13
J: TRBJ1-4
size: NA
V: TRBV28
DNA: TGTGCCAGCAGTAAGGGGGTCAGGGACAAACTGTTTTTT
CDR3: CASSKGVRDKLFF

D: NA
length: 11
J: TRBJ1-1
size: NA
V: TRBV24-1
DNA: TGTGCCACCAGTGAAGGGCGAACAGCTTTCTTT
CDR3: CATSEGRTAFF

D: NA
length: 16
J: TRBJ2-3
size: NA
V: TRBV9
DNA: TGTGCCAGTAAACCCTCTGCGAGCGGGAGCACAGATACGCAGTATTTT
CDR3: CASKPSASGSTDTQYF

D: NA
length: 11
J: TRBJ2-1
size: few
V: TRBV13
DNA: TGTGCCAGCAGCTTTCACGATGAGCAGTTCTTC
CDR3: CASSFHDEQFF

D: NA
length: 12
J: TRBJ2-5
size: NA
V: TRBV30
DNA: TGTGCCTGGGGACAGGGAGGGGAGACCCAGTACTTC
CDR3: CAWGQGGETQYF

D: NA
length: 12
J: TRBJ2-1
size: few
V: TRBV6-1
DNA: TGTGCCACCCTACAGTCCTACAATGAGCAGTTCTTC
CDR3: CATLQSYNEQFF

D: TRBD2
length: 16
J: TRBJ2-3
size: many
V: TRBV9
DNA: TGTGCCAGCAGCGTCAAGCTAGCGGGAGACACAGATACGCAGTATTTT
CDR3: CASSVKLAGDTDTQYF

D: NA
length: 10
J: TRBJ2-1
size: many
V: TRBV20-1
DNA: TGCAGTGCTACACGCAATGAGCAGTTCTTC
CDR3: CSATRNEQFF